The present entry profiles one T cell receptor (beta chain) with its context. Its antigen is unknown. Base qualities are not at hand, and no much larger clone is one base apart. TCR beta CDR3 regions were amplified from genomic DNA with the immunoSEQ assay, a bias-controlled multiplex PCR using V- and J-specific primers. A proprietary barcode and Illumina adapter sequences were added to the CDR3 amplicons in a second PCR step. An Illumina MiSeq instrument was used for sequencing of the CDR3 libraries. Regarding the original processing steps: Export and quality control were performed with immunoSEQ Analyzer 3.0, and downstream analyses were performed with R Bioconductor and Immunarch. Only productive rearrangements in the normalized downsampled data set went into calculating the repertoire metrics. Pathologically expanded clonotypes were defined as those larger than 5 templates in the normalized cohort. The Inverse Simpson Index served as the measure of repertoire diversity. To capture all clonotypes, the CMV-specificity analyses were run on the non-normalized data set. TCRdb retrieved this table from immuneACCESS and kept in-frame rearrangements only. Not all clones are present; in checked studies, unresolved V genes account for under half, and no reason is known for the remainder. For V, J and clone size, that table is used; D and trimming come from the DNA. The sample records approximately 11,000 clones, 75% to 90% of which are singletons. Approximately 15% of the sample is held by the ten biggest clonotypes.

The entry originates in a study of T cell clonotyping in hematopoietic cell transplantation (dated by TCRdb to the early 2020s). General notes on the study: A total of more than 130 blood samples were collected in the study from 30 to 45 consecutive transplant recipients and their related donors. Recruitment of patients was conducted between late 2015 and January 2017, and follow-up was continued until September 2020 or death. Summary of the overall study and its limitations: The sample size was limited, and because cells were not sorted, the contributions of CD4 and CD8 repertoires could not be separated. Overlap with donor repertoires was found for only a small fraction of recipient repertoires, with over 95% found to appear de novo at the given depth. Broader TCR repertoire diversity after transplant was predicted by Inverse Simpson Index values from donors and from recipients before transplant. After transplant, TCR diversity in recipients dropped, and pathologically expanded clonotypes increased progressively from day 30 to day 180.

In light of the paper, this sample's time point label describes: 100 days after allo-HCT. Blood samples were obtained from recipients approximately 28 days before transplant and at days 30, 100 and 180 after transplant. Nuclei Lysis Solution was used to extract genomic DNA from fresh or cryopreserved unfractionated peripheral blood mononuclear cells. V is trimmed back by 2 bases and J by 4 bases, and the junction contains 6 bases that no gene match accounts for. The CDR3 runs 15 amino acids, cysteine and phenylalanine included. Only the CDR3 part of the read is kept: 45 bases, read in frame from the first base. For CDR1 and CDR2, the germline V gene (reference sequence) lists SEHNR and FQNEAQ.

The sequences come from PBMCs, collected 100 days after allogeneic stem cell transplant. This chain joins TRBV7-9 to TRBJ1-1; TRBD1 agrees with 8 junctional bases. The sequence came from a female patient aged 60 to 70 who had an allogeneic stem cell transplant from an unrelated donor, so the T cells may come from the graft donor. Some clones in this sample may be carry-over from other donors' samples. The CDR3: CASSLSTTGGTEAFF. The DNA reads as follows: TGTGCCAGCAGCTTAAGTACAACAGGGGGCACTGAAGCTTTCTTT.